Listed here is a single TCR beta chain. This clone has a handful of counts. The antigen it recognizes is unknown. Base qualities are not recorded, but no much larger clone differs from it by a single base. Participants in the prospective study were aged roughly 18 to 100 years, lived in 20 to 25 United States geographic areas, and enrolled through a virtual design. Cohort assignment in the prospective study relied on participant-reported clinical history from a screening survey and a study questionnaire. Exposed participants had been in contact with someone with a PCR-confirmed or clinician-diagnosed COVID-19 case within 2 weeks of study entry. In the prospective study, whole blood, serum and a nasopharyngeal or oropharyngeal swab were collected from each participant by mobile phlebotomists. Prospective study participants could optionally give additional blood draws and questionnaires over an approximately 2-month period. Before DNA extraction, prospective study blood samples were shipped either frozen or at room temperature.

These data belong to a study of blood T cell repertoires in COVID-19 (dated by TCRdb to the early 2020s). About the full investigation: Samples from collaborators originated in the United States, Italy and Spain and spanned both the acute and convalescent phases of COVID-19. The material from the prospective study consisted of cDNA or gDNA derived from T cells, B-cell-depleted T cells, or PBMCs. Nearly every sample came with metadata listing a de-identified subject ID, COVID-19 status, age in years and sex. The repertoires were released in a freely available public database meant as a resource for research on the immune response to SARS-CoV-2. Where available, HLA class I and class II types were taken from metadata supplied by the sample provider and were not determined by assay-based typing. Deeply sampled blood TCRbeta repertoires from subjects exposed to, actively infected with, or recovered from COVID-19 were included in the dataset. Samples were obtained from the ongoing ImmuneRACE study (first 160 participants) and from about 1,300 subjects provided by 6 global collaborators. Overall study results and their limits: The quantity of clinical and demographic metadata differed by source and by participant and was supplied without curation.

TCRbeta CDR3 regions were amplified from genomic DNA by means of the immunoSEQ Assay, a bias-controlled multiplex PCR. In the source study's methods: Within the assay, amplification of reference gene primers was used to estimate how many nucleated cells each sample contained. Sequence reads were collapsed and filtered to measure the absolute abundance of every unique TCRbeta CDR3 rearrangement. For each sample, productive Simpson clonality was calculated as the square root of Simpson's diversity index over productive rearrangements. Not all clones reach the TCRdb copy of this immuneACCESS table, which keeps in-frame sequences only. Checked studies attribute under half of the gap to unresolved V genes and leave the rest unexplained. V, J and clone size are taken as reported in that table, and D and trimming were inferred from the DNA itself. Here the sample has roughly 240,000 clones; roughly four fifths occur a single time. The ten largest clonotypes hold approximately 4% of the sample.

The CDR3 sequence holds 14 residues, the cysteine and phenylalanine included. The read is trimmed to its CDR3 DNA, 42 bases read in frame from base 1. The germline V gene yields SGHRS for CDR1 and YFSETQ for CDR2. V and J are truncated by 7 bases and 6 bases respectively, leaving an intervening sequence of 18 bases. The chain employs TRBV5-1 and TRBJ2-3, and the D gene may be TRBD2, 5 bases matching. The sequenced sample consisted of PBMCs or T cells enriched from blood (not recorded which). The TCR sequence derives from a woman aged 40-49 years who had been exposed to COVID-19. Here the CDR3 is given as CASSRDRGSDTQYF. The base sequence is TGCGCCAGCTCCAGAGATCGGGGATCGGATACGCAGTATTTT.